The present T cell receptor beta chain was sequenced within a study of blood T cell dynamics during melanoma immunotherapy. Overall study results and limits: The most clonal sorted CD8+ subset, immune-effector cells, was closest to cell-free DNA CDR3 sequences.

Libraries were prepared by immunoSEQ multiplex PCR; TCRdb keeps only in-frame clonotypes and omits some of them. The sample has approximately 3,300 clones, about 90% seen once. Note on this clone: No antigen is known for it.

Time point described: pre-treatment baseline. Germline V CDR1 and CDR2: SEHNR, FQNEAQ (reference sequence). The CDR3 runs 14 residues. Sample: effector memory CD8+ T cells from blood, taken from a patient treated with checkpoint blockade. The TCR sequence derives from a human donor with melanoma. The chain employs TRBV7-9 and TRBJ2-5, with TRBD2 matching over 9 bases. The end of the DNA aligns better with TRBJ2-7, so the J call may be wrong. The CDR3 reads CASSFSGSGYEQYF. The CDR3 DNA reads as TGTGCCAGCAGTTTTAGCGGGAGTGGCTACGAGCAGTACTTC.